These 13 T cell receptor beta chains came from one sample sequenced in a study of T cell responses to AZD1222 COVID-19 vaccine. Sequencing used immunoSEQ multiplex PCR; TCRdb keeps in-frame clones, though not all of them. The data contain 95,000 to 150,000 clones, roughly 84% of them seen just once; the ten biggest clones take up roughly a tenth. The starting material was peripheral blood, obtained on day 0 of AZD1222 vaccination. Receptors were obtained from an adult in good health.

This clone occurred once. The chain couples TRBV19 to TRBJ1-5; 8 bases align to TRBD1. The CDR3 extends over 18 amino acids. V dropped 11 bases and J dropped 5; count of bases not matched to a gene: 23. Germline V gene lookup returns CDR1 LNHDA and CDR2 SQIVND (reference sequence). The CDR3 region has the DNA TGTGCCGGACATATCGGGACAGGCTCCGGGAAGACCGATCAGCCCCAGCATTTT. This codes for CAGHIGTGSGKTDQPQHF.

The chain combines TRBV7-8 with TRBJ2-2; D is unclear. Germline V gene data show CDR1 as SGHVS and CDR2 as FQNEAQ. This CDR3 contains 12 residues. V lost 5 bases and J 8 bases, leaving 9 bases between the germline ends. The chain's CDR3 is CASSPVPGELFF. The CDR3 coding sequence is TGTGCCAGCAGCCCCGTCCCTGGGGAGCTGTTTTTT.

The chain recombines TRBV24-1 with TRBJ2-5; D perhaps matches TRBD2 (5 bases). Germline CDR1 KGHDR, CDR2 SFDVKD. Trimming cost V 3 bases and J 5 bases, with 15 bases left between them. The CDR3 totals 15 residues. The CDR3: CATSDPRGSAETQYF. The DNA for the CDR3 is TGTGCCACCAGTGATCCCCGTGGTAGCGCGGAGACCCAGTACTTC.

The chain is built from TRBV7-3 and TRBJ1-1; no reliable D call. This CDR3 comprises 10 residues. V lost 10 bases, J lost 0 bases, and 3 bases lay in between. Germline loops: CDR1 SGHTA, CDR2 FQGTGA. CDR3 in DNA: TGTGCCACGATGAACACTGAAGCTTTCTTT. Protein product: CATMNTEAFF.

This clone has only a few counts. This chain uses TRBV5-1 with TRBJ2-7; 7 bases match TRBD2. The CDR3 is 14 residues long. CDR1 and CDR2 (germline): SGHRS, YFSETQ. V shed 5 bases and J 5 bases; nucleotides not matched to a gene: 10. The CDR3 sequence is CASRSLAAPNEQYF. The CDR3 bases are TGCGCCAGCAGATCCCTAGCGGCACCTAACGAGCAGTACTTC.

CDR3 region: CASSRSGLAGGHGKETQYF. CDR3 nucleotides: TGTGCCAGCAGCAGATCGGGACTAGCGGGGGGGCACGGGAAAGAGACCCAGTACTTC. The genes are TRBV5-4 and TRBJ2-5, with TRBD2 matching 16 bases. The CDR3 consists of 19 residues. Germline assignment: CDR1 SGHNT and CDR2 YYREEE (reference sequence). Germline trimming cut 4 bases from V and 3 bases from J; bases unmatched to any gene: 12.

This chain links TRBV3-1 (or the pseudogene TRBV3-2) with TRBJ2-1; TRBD2 matches 15 bases. Losses at the gene ends were 0 bases for V and 4 bases for J; bases not matched to a gene: 10. The CDR3 covers 20 residues. The germline V gene encodes CDR1 LGHDT and CDR2 YNNKEL (reference sequence). The CDR3 DNA follows: TGTGCCAGCAGCCAAGATTGGGGACTAGCGGGAGGCCTCCTATACAATGAGCAGTTCTTC. This encodes CASSQDWGLAGGLLYNEQFF.

This chain uses TRBV4-2 with TRBJ2-1, with TRBD2 matching over 15 bases. The CDR3 is 17 amino acids. The V segment lost 4 bases and the J segment 9 bases; nucleotides outside the gene matches: 10. Germline lookup yields CDR1 LGHNA and CDR2 YNFKEQ. The CDR3 sequence is CASSRTSGRAKEGEQFF. CDR3 in DNA: TGTGCCAGCAGCCGGACTAGCGGGAGGGCGAAAGAGGGTGAGCAGTTCTTC.

The chain links TRBV7-3 to TRBJ1-5; D is ambiguous. Germline lookup yields CDR1 SGHTA and CDR2 FQGTGA. This CDR3 contains 15 residues. V gave up 3 bases and J gave up 3 bases, with 12 bases separating them. CDR3 sequence reads: CASSFVPGPNQPQHF. The DNA of the CDR3 is TGTGCCAGCAGCTTCGTCCCCGGTCCCAATCAGCCCCAGCATTTT.

The chain is built from TRBV29-1 and TRBJ2-3; D is ambiguous. This CDR3 region has 13 residues. Germline V CDR1 and CDR2: SQVTM, ANQGSEA. The V and J ends lost 7 bases and 6 bases respectively, with 17 bases between them. CDR3 sequence reads: CSAQKAVGDTQYF. CDR3 sequence (DNA): TGCAGCGCCCAGAAGGCGGTCGGGGATACGCAGTATTTT.

This rearrangement joins TRBV6-6 to TRBJ2-5, with D uncertain. Trimming left V 2 bases short and J 5 bases short, with 6 bases between. The CDR3 length is 12 residues. Germline lookup yields CDR1 MNHNY and CDR2 SVGAGI (reference sequence). For the CDR3, the DNA is TGTGCCAGCAGTTACCCTAAGGAGACCCAGTACTTC. This sequence encodes CASSYPKETQYF.

The chain recombines TRBV18 with TRBJ2-7, with D unclear. V lost 2 bases and J 1 base, leaving 15 bases between the germline ends. The CDR3 covers 16 residues. Germline CDR1 reads KGHSH; CDR2 reads LQKENI. CDR3 in DNA: TGTGCCAGCTCACCAGATCCCCTCGGGCAGTCCTACGAGCAGTACTTC. Translation gives CASSPDPLGQSYEQYF.

Written as DNA, the CDR3 is TGTGCCAGCAGCCAAGGGACAAGCTACGGTGAGCAGTTCTTC. This encodes CASSQGTSYGEQFF. This chain connects TRBV4-2 to TRBJ2-1, with a weak D call TRBD1 (5 bases). Between the trimmed V and J ends, which lost 1 base and 9 bases, there was a span of 13 bases. Germline CDR1 reads LGHNA; CDR2 reads YNFKEQ. The CDR3 has 14 residues.